These T cell receptor beta chains were read from a single sample in a study of response to subunit inactivated influenza vaccine. Each CDR3 protein is one row after TCRdb ran MiXCR on the RT-PCR reads. The table records more than 200,000 distinct CDR3 sequences, approximately 12% of them present only once. Specimen: non-naive T cells sorted from PBMCs, collected roughly 15 days before vaccination. These receptors were collected from a man aged 50 to 59 who received an inactivated influenza vaccine. CDR3s include the opening cysteine and the closing phenylalanine or tryptophan. Fields, in order: D gene, clone size, V gene, J gene, CDR3 protein, CDR3 DNA. A D gene is named only where the DNA matches it firmly. Some rows mark clone size as missing; the rest say once, few, many or name a class of expanded clone.

d_gene: NA; abundance: few; v_gene: TRBV10-2; j_gene: TRBJ2-7; CDR3aa: CASTELYSYEQYF; CDR3nt: TGCGCCAGCACCGAGCTATACTCCTACGAGCAGTACTTC
d_gene: NA; abundance: NA; v_gene: TRBV20-1; j_gene: TRBJ1-1; CDR3aa: CSARDFRGRTEAFF; CDR3nt: TGCAGTGCTAGAGATTTTAGGGGTCGGACTGAAGCTTTCTTT
d_gene: TRBD1; abundance: NA; v_gene: TRBV3-1; j_gene: TRBJ1-3; CDR3aa: CASSLLQGVSGNTIYF; CDR3nt: TGTGCCAGCAGCCTGCTACAGGGGGTCTCTGGAAACACCATATATTTT
d_gene: NA; abundance: many; v_gene: TRBV27; j_gene: TRBJ2-7; CDR3aa: CASSRHQSTYEQYF; CDR3nt: TGTGCCAGCAGTCGACACCAAAGCACCTACGAGCAGTACTTC
d_gene: TRBD1; abundance: many; v_gene: TRBV5-1; j_gene: TRBJ2-7; CDR3aa: CASSLGGGQDYEQYF; CDR3nt: TGCGCCAGCAGCTTGGGAGGGGGCCAGGACTACGAGCAGTACTTC
d_gene: NA; abundance: many; v_gene: TRBV11-2; j_gene: TRBJ2-1; CDR3aa: CASSTIRRGSYNEQFF; CDR3nt: TGTGCCAGCAGCACGATACGCAGGGGTTCCTACAATGAGCAGTTCTTC
d_gene: TRBD2; abundance: NA; v_gene: TRBV20-1; j_gene: TRBJ2-1; CDR3aa: CSAPLTGGSYNEQFF; CDR3nt: TGCAGTGCCCCTTTAACGGGAGGGTCCTACAATGAGCAGTTCTTC
d_gene: TRBD2; abundance: few; v_gene: TRBV27; j_gene: TRBJ2-3; CDR3aa: CASRRGLAGATDTQYF; CDR3nt: TGTGCCAGCAGGAGAGGACTAGCGGGGGCCACAGATACGCAGTATTTT
d_gene: TRBD2; abundance: many; v_gene: TRBV6-1; j_gene: TRBJ2-3; CDR3aa: CASRVSGGTDTQYF; CDR3nt: TGTGCCAGCAGAGTGAGCGGGGGCACAGATACGCAGTATTTT
d_gene: TRBD2; abundance: many; v_gene: TRBV11-2; j_gene: TRBJ2-3; CDR3aa: CASSLRRGGTNTQYF; CDR3nt: TGTGCCAGCAGCTTAAGGCGGGGGGGCACAAATACGCAGTATTTT
d_gene: NA; abundance: many; v_gene: TRBV5-1; j_gene: TRBJ2-1; CDR3aa: CASSGRDGYNEQFF; CDR3nt: TGCGCCAGCAGCGGACGGGACGGGTACAATGAGCAGTTCTTC
d_gene: NA; abundance: NA; v_gene: TRBV15; j_gene: TRBJ1-5; CDR3aa: CATSRDKGSQHF; CDR3nt: TGTGCCACCAGCAGAGATAAGGGTTCCCAGCATTTT
d_gene: NA; abundance: few; v_gene: TRBV20-1; j_gene: TRBJ2-3; CDR3aa: CSASRDTDTQYF; CDR3nt: TGCAGTGCTTCCAGGGACACAGATACGCAGTATTTT
d_gene: TRBD1; abundance: NA; v_gene: TRBV27; j_gene: TRBJ1-2; CDR3aa: CASSGTGGIRGYTF; CDR3nt: TGTGCCAGCAGCGGGACAGGGGGAATTCGTGGCTACACCTTC
d_gene: TRBD2; abundance: NA; v_gene: TRBV20-1; j_gene: TRBJ2-5; CDR3aa: CSASRRGGQETQYF; CDR3nt: TGCAGTGCTAGCCGGCGGGGGGGACAAGAGACCCAGTACTTC
d_gene: NA; abundance: NA; v_gene: TRBV2; j_gene: TRBJ1-2; CDR3aa: CASREDRYGYTF; CDR3nt: TGTGCCAGCAGGGAGGACAGATATGGCTACACCTTC
d_gene: NA; abundance: few; v_gene: TRBV5-5; j_gene: TRBJ2-7; CDR3aa: CASSLNLPSRAYEQYF; CDR3nt: TGTGCCAGCAGCTTGAACCTCCCGTCGAGGGCGTACGAGCAGTACTTC
d_gene: NA; abundance: many; v_gene: TRBV27; j_gene: TRBJ2-1; CDR3aa: CASNSARRLEAYNEQFF; CDR3nt: TGTGCCAGCAATTCCGCCCGACGACTAGAAGCCTACAATGAGCAGTTCTTC
d_gene: TRBD1; abundance: NA; v_gene: TRBV7-8; j_gene: TRBJ2-2; CDR3aa: CASTPGGRAANTGELFF; CDR3nt: TGTGCCAGCACACCAGGGGGACGTGCTGCGAACACCGGGGAGCTGTTTTTT
d_gene: TRBD2; abundance: few; v_gene: TRBV20-1; j_gene: TRBJ2-1; CDR3aa: CSAIGLAGTNEQFF; CDR3nt: TGCAGTGCTATAGGACTAGCGGGGACTAATGAGCAGTTCTTC
d_gene: NA; abundance: many; v_gene: TRBV7-9; j_gene: TRBJ2-5; CDR3aa: CASSRDAKETQYF; CDR3nt: TGCGCCAGCAGCCGGGACGCCAAAGAGACCCAGTACTTC
d_gene: NA; abundance: NA; v_gene: TRBV7-9; j_gene: TRBJ2-2; CDR3aa: CASILGTGELFF; CDR3nt: TGTGCCAGCATCCTCGGCACCGGGGAGCTGTTTTTT
d_gene: NA; abundance: many; v_gene: TRBV18; j_gene: TRBJ2-5; CDR3aa: CASSNRKRQSGETQYF; CDR3nt: TGTGCCAGCTCAAACCGGAAGCGGCAATCGGGGGAGACCCAGTACTTC